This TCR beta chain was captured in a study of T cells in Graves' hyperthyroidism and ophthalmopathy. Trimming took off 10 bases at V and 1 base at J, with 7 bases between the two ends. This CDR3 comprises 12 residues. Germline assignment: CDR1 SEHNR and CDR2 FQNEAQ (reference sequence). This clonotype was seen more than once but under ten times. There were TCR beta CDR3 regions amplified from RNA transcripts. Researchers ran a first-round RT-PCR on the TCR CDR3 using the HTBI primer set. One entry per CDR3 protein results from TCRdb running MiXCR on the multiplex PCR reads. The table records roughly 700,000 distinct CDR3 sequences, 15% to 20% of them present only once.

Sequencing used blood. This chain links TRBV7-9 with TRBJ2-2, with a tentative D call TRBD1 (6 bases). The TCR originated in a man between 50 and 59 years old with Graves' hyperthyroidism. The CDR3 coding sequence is TGTGCCAAGGGACAGAACACCGGGGAGCTGTTTTTT. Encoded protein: CAKGQNTGELFF.